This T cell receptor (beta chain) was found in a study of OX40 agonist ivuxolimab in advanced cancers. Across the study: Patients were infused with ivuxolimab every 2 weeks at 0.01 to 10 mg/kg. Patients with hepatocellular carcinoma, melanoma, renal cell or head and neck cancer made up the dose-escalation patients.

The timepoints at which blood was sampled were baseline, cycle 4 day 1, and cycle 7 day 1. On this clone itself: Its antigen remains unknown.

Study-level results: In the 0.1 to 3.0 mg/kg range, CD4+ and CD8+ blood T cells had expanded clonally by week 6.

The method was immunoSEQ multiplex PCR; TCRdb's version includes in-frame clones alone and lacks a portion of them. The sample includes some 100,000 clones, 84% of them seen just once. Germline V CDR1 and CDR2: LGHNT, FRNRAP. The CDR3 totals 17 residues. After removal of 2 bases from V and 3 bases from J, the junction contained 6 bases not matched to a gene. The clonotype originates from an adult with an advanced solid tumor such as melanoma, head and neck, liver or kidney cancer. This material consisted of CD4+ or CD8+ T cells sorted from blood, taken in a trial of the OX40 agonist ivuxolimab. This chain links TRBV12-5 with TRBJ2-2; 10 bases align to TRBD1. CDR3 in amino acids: CASGLYTGTGDTGELFF. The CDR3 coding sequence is TGTGCTAGTGGTTTGTATACCGGGACAGGGGACACCGGGGAGCTGTTTTTT.